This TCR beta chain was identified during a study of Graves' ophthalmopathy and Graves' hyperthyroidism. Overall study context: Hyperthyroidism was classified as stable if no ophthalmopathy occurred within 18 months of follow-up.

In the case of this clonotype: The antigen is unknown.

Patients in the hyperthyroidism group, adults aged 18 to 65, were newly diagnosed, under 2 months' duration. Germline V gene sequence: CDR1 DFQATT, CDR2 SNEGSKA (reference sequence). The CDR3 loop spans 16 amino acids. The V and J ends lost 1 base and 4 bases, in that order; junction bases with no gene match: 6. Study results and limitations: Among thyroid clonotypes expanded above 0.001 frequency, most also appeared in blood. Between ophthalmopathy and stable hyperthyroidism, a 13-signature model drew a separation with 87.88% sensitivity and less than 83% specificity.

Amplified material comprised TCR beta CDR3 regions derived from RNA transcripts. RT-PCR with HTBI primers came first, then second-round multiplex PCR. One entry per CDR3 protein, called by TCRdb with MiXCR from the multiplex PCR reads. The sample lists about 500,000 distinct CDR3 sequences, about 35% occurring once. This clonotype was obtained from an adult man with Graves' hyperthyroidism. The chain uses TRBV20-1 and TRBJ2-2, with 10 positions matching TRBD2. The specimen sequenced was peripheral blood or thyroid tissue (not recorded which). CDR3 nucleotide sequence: TGCAGTGCTAGAGTAGCGGGGGGACAATTCACCGGGGAGCTGTTTTTT. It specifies CSARVAGGQFTGELFF.